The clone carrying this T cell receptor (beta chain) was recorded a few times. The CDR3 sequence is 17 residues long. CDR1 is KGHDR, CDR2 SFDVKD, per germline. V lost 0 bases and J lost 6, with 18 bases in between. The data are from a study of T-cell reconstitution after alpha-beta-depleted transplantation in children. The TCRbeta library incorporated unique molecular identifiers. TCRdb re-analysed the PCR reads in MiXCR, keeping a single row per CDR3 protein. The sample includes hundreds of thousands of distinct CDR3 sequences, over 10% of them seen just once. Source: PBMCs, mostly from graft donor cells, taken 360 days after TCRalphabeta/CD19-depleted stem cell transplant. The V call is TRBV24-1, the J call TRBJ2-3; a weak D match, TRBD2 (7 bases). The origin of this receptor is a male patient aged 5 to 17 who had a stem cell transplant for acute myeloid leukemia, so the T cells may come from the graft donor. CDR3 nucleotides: TGTGCCACCAGTGATTTGTCTAGCGGAGGGGGGATCGATACGCAGTATTTT. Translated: CATSDLSSGGGIDTQYF.